These T cell receptor beta chains were read from a single sample in a study of identical twins. TCRdb passed the 5' RACE reads through MiXCR, listing each CDR3 protein once. The top ten hold roughly 0.4% of the sample, which has about 490,000 distinct CDR3 sequences, 13% to 15% seen once. The sample was also linked to a second study, of yellow fever vaccine responses in identical twins.

Sequenced: CD4+ T cells sorted from blood. The receptors were sampled from a young woman in good health. Both conserved end residues are trimmed from each CDR3.

TRBV4-1	TRBJ2-3	ASSQGSSGRGDTQY
TRBV29-1	TRBJ1-2	SVAAMNYGYT
TRBV10-3	TRBJ2-2	AISESAVTGELF
TRBV25-1	TRBJ2-5	ASSERGRETQY
TRBV20-1	TRBJ2-1	SARTTLAEAYNEQF
TRBV5-1	TRBJ2-3	ASSLARDRPTDTQY
TRBV10-3	TRBJ2-3	AISPSGGRTDTQY
TRBV27	TRBJ1-5	ASSLSSGVGQPQH
TRBV28	TRBJ2-4	ASSPLEDGKNIQY
TRBV10-3	TRBJ2-2	AISVGLADGAGELF
TRBV28	TRBJ1-2	ASSTRTAYYGYT
TRBV9	TRBJ2-3	ASSVIADHTDTQY
TRBV12-3/TRBV12-4	TRBJ2-3	ASSPIRRTDTQY
TRBV10-3	TRBJ2-7	AISEAGGPLEQY
TRBV10-3	TRBJ2-7	ATPGKYEQY
TRBV15	TRBJ2-1	ATSRDLSGRFYNEQF
TRBV11-2	TRBJ1-2	ASSLEAGMDGYT
TRBV5-1	TRBJ1-2	ASSPNRANYGYT
TRBV20-1	TRBJ1-2	SVTPGVKDGYT
TRBV5-1	TRBJ1-2	ASSLGQGARGYT
TRBV7-2	TRBJ2-7	ASSLDSAEFYEQY
TRBV14	TRBJ2-1	ASSQDWGTGLYNEQF
TRBV24-1	TRBJ1-2	ATSGAAGDGYT
TRBV29-1	TRBJ2-5	SVVGGQGFVETQY
TRBV5-1	TRBJ2-5	ASSLTSGIQETQY
TRBV28	TRBJ1-1	ASTRGGNTEAF
TRBV12-3/TRBV12-4	TRBJ2-2	ASSFLGSGTGELF
TRBV7-3	TRBJ2-1	ASSLLATPYNEQF
TRBV15	TRBJ2-1	ATSSPTRLAGSYNEQF
TRBV5-1	TRBJ1-5	ASSLEGLSSNQPQH
TRBV28	TRBJ1-5	ATHRTGGSNQPQH
TRBV14	TRBJ2-2	ASSTGGMVAGELF
TRBV3-1	TRBJ2-1	ASSQRQLLGLAGGRSYNEQF
TRBV6-5	TRBJ1-3	ASSSTGGSGNTIY
TRBV5-1	TRBJ2-1	ASSLGTILDEQF